This TCR beta chain was found in a study of T cell repertoires in aging, cancer and after chemotherapy. Study details: Paired samples before and after chemotherapy came from glioblastoma patients receiving temozolomide-based therapy. The full dataset contained approximately 9.6 million TCR reads.

Amplification of TCR beta used genomic DNA extracted from peripheral blood. The CDR3 runs to 16 residues. Germline lookup yields CDR1 KGHSH and CDR2 LQKENI. V dropped 4 bases and J dropped 6; count of bases not matched to a gene: 7. This clonotype was counted once. TRB rearrangements spanning V, D and J were amplified using mixed TRB-A/B primers. TCRdb independently ran MiXCR on the multiplex PCR reads; one entry per CDR3 protein. In the table there are 1,300 to 1,500 distinct CDR3 sequences, around a fifth of which are singletons. Sample: blood. The rearrangement joins TRBV18 to TRBJ2-3; TRBD2 matches 13 bases. This sequence originates from a human donor with a solid tumor. Here the CDR3 reads CASSLRTSGRGDTQYF. The CDR3 DNA sequence: TGTGCCAGCTCACTTCGGACTAGCGGGAGAGGGGATACGCAGTATTTT.